The 3 T cell receptor beta chains below were found in one sample sequenced in a study of read filtering for tumor transcriptome and immune sequencing. This library used roughly 0.4 ug RNA and molecular barcoded adaptors spanning alpha/delta and beta/gamma chains. TCRdb recomputed calls from the reads with MiXCR, one row per CDR3 protein. The sample carries about 39,000 distinct CDR3 sequences, 14% recorded once. Input material: a population of CD138-negative cells sorted from bone marrow. These receptors were obtained from a donor at least 40 years old with multiple myeloma.

The table lists this clonotype with many counts. The chain carries TRBV11-2 and TRBJ2-1; 13 bases map to TRBD2. Trimming cost V 8 bases and J 7 bases; bases outside gene matches: 8. There are 15 residues in the CDR3. Germline lookup yields CDR1 SGHAT and CDR2 FQNNGV. The CDR3 reads CASGTGLAGVNEQFF. For the CDR3, the DNA is TGTGCCAGCGGGACCGGACTAGCGGGAGTTAATGAGCAGTTCTTC.

There are many counts of this clonotype. J is TRBJ1-2 and V is TRBV11-2; 8 positions match TRBD1. This CDR3 contains 15 residues. The ends lost 5 bases at V and 4 bases at J; junction bases unmatched: 9. CDR1 SGHAT and CDR2 FQNNGV come from the germline V gene. The CDR3 is CASSLRTGQSYGYTF. The CDR3 nucleotides are TGTGCCAGCAGCCTCCGGACAGGGCAAAGCTATGGCTACACCTTC.

The V gene is TRBV6-4, the J gene TRBJ2-1; TRBD2 matches 14 bases. Losses at the gene ends were 4 bases for V and 8 bases for J; bases not matched to a gene: 4. Germline-derived CDR1 and CDR2 are MRHNA and SNTAGT. The CDR3 has 15 residues. The CDR3 loop reads CASSGLAGGRYEQFF. Written as DNA, the CDR3 is TGTGCCAGCAGTGGACTAGCGGGGGGGCGCTATGAGCAGTTCTTC.